Below, one TCR beta chain is given with its context. Its cognate antigen is unknown. The sample is drawn from a study of CD8 T cells in Susac syndrome. Reverse transcription of roughly 0.5 to 1 ug RNA was carried out with random hexamers. The TCR beta CDR3 was amplified by immunoSEQ multiplex PCR across 54 Vbeta, 13 Jbeta. TCRdb fed the immunoSEQ multiplex PCR reads into MiXCR, producing one record per CDR3 protein. The sample has 150,000 to 200,000 distinct CDR3 sequences, approximately 94% seen once. V lost 7 bases to trimming and J lost 0 bases, with 10 bases between them. Germline V CDR1 and CDR2: MNHEY, SVGEGT. This CDR3 contains 15 residues. General study findings and limits: The relatively small number of individuals in the TCR sequencing and HLA analysis was acknowledged by the study.

FACS was used to enrich TEMRA cells, whereas the CD8+ and CD4+ T cells were obtained by negative isolation. The specimen was CD4+ T cells from PBMCs. This rearrangement joins TRBV6-2 or TRBV6-3 to TRBJ2-6; weak D call: TRBD1 (5 bases). The clonotype was recovered from a human donor with multiple sclerosis. The CDR3 DNA reads TGTGCCAGCACGGACACCCGCTCTGGGGCCAACGTCCTGACTTTC. Translation gives CASTDTRSGANVLTF.